The present T cell receptor (beta chain) was sequenced within a study of response to subunit inactivated influenza vaccine. Study-level points and caveats: Researchers suggested that each seasonal influenza vaccination recruits few new T cells.

This CDR3 is built from 14 residues. V shed 5 bases and J 5 bases; nucleotides not matched to a gene: 9. From germline, CDR1 is MDHEN and CDR2 SYDVKM. This clonotype was seen ten or more times. Its specificity is unknown. TCRdb independently ran MiXCR on the RT-PCR reads; one entry per CDR3 protein. Here the sample spans about 240,000 distinct CDR3 sequences, 12% being singletons. The sample consisted of non-naive T cells sorted from PBMCs, taken about 14 days before vaccination. The TCR comes from a man in his fifties who received an inactivated influenza vaccine. The rearrangement uses TRBV28 and TRBJ2-7; 7 positions agree with TRBD1. For the CDR3, the DNA is TGTGCCAGCAGTCGGATGGGACAGACCAACGAGCAGTACTTC. Amino acid sequence: CASSRMGQTNEQYF. Full variable domain (rest looked up from reference TRBV28 and TRBJ2-7): DVKVTQSSRYLVKRTGEKVFLECVQDMDHENMFWYRQDPGLGLRLIYFSYDVKMKEKGDIPEGYSVSREKKERFSLILESASTNQTSMYLCASSRMGQTNEQYFGPGTRLTVT.